Described below is a single T cell receptor beta chain sequence and its context. What it binds is unknown. This CDR3 spans 14 amino acids. Germline assignment: CDR1 MNHEY and CDR2 SVGAGI. The V segment lost 6 bases and the J segment 2 bases; nucleotides outside the gene matches: 7. The protocol was immunoSEQ multiplex PCR, while the TCRdb copy is restricted to in-frame clones and leaves out a portion. The table has 40,000 to 60,000 clones, 75% to 80% seen once; the top ten hold over 6.5%. These data belong to a study of OX40 agonist ivuxolimab in advanced cancers. Turning to the study itself: Earlier treatment with anti-PD-1, anti-PD-L1 or anti-CTLA-4 was permitted, and around 43% had received some.

Study-level findings and limits: Relative to CD4+, CD8+ T cells held more expanded clones on average. Antigen specificity of clonally expanded peripheral T cells was not established.

The source is an adult with an advanced solid tumor such as melanoma, head and neck, liver or kidney cancer. The sample consisted of CD4+ or CD8+ T cells sorted from blood, taken in a trial of the OX40 agonist ivuxolimab. The chain is built from TRBV6-5 and TRBJ2-7; 7 bases are shared with TRBD2. The chain's CDR3 is CASRRAGTTYEQYF. The CDR3 DNA reads as TGTGCCAGCAGACGTGCCGGGACTACCTACGAGCAGTACTTC.